This T cell receptor beta chain is drawn from a study of graft-versus-host responses after intestinal transplantation. The germline CDR1 and CDR2 sequences are MDHEN and SYDVKM. CDR3 size: 20 residues. J lost 2 bases, V lost 2 bases, and 13 bases had no gene match. With regard to this clone: The antigen is undetermined.

Whole-study results and caveats: Circulating GvH clones peaking coincided with falling HvG clones soon after transplant.

Using immunoSEQ multiplex PCR, the repertoire was profiled, and TCRdb retains in-frame clones only, with some absent. The repertoire has more than 85,000 clones, roughly 80% of them found once; the top ten carry 0.75% to 0.85%. The TCR sequence derives from a human donor who received an intestinal transplant. Sequencing used unstimulated CD4+ T cells sorted from spleen or lymph node cells, obtained before intestinal transplant. The J gene is TRBJ2-7, the V gene TRBV28; 15 positions agree with TRBD2. CDR3 in amino acids: CASSLPRTSGRVINPYEQYF. CDR3 bases: TGTGCCAGCAGTTTACCCCGGACTAGCGGGAGGGTGATTAACCCCTACGAGCAGTACTTC.